This TCR beta chain was found in a study of T cell responses to AZD1222 COVID-19 vaccine. Across the study: Both about-4-week and about-12-week second-dose recipients were combined.

Germline V gene data show CDR1 as SGHRS and CDR2 as YFSETQ. Trimming removed 4 bases at V and 2 bases at J, with 7 bases between. This CDR3 comprises 13 residues. Findings and limits, study-wide: Among vaccine-associated CD4 TCRs, coverage spanned spike, with dominance at 160-218 and 743-854. Researchers took repertoire samples only after the peak T cell response had come. Reportedly, nearly half the spike-specific TCRs target unmutated variant regions.

Clones were read by immunoSEQ multiplex PCR, and TCRdb kept only the in-frame ones, dropping some. The sample has under 200,000 clones, roughly 86% seen once. Details on this clone: Its target is unknown.

The chain employs TRBV5-1 and TRBJ1-3, with a weak D call TRBD1 (5 bases). The origin of this receptor is an adult in good health. Sequencing used peripheral blood, obtained on day 0 of AZD1222 vaccination. CDR3 in amino acids: CASSQDTGNTIYF. CDR3 coding DNA: TGCGCCAGCAGCCAGGACACTGGAAACACCATATATTTT.